This TCR beta chain was recovered during a study of shared clonotypes between healthy human individuals. Participating donors were healthy, HIV-negative adults free of recent acute infections or vaccinations. Genomic DNA for unsorted samples, which was extracted with the QIAamp DNA Blood Mini kit, came from around 100 million PBMCs. The CDR3 length is 16 residues. The germline CDR1 and CDR2 sequences are SGHRS and YFSETQ. V lost 2 bases and J lost 4; bases outside the gene matches: 5. Genomic DNA of each subset was evenly split across several immunoSEQ plates. Sequenced by immunoSEQ multiplex PCR; TCRdb stores in-frame clones only, minus some. The top ten clones hold about 12% of a sample with 400,000 to 550,000 clones, 65% to 80% of them seen once.

This clonotype originated in a woman between 40 and 50 years old in good health. Some clones in this sample may be carry-over from other donors' samples. Specimen: PBMCs. This chain connects TRBV5-1 to TRBJ2-3; 12 bases line up with TRBD2. The CDR3 coding sequence is TGCGCCAGCAGCTTAAGGACTAGCGGGAATCCAGATACGCAGTATTTT. This gives the protein CASSLRTSGNPDTQYF.